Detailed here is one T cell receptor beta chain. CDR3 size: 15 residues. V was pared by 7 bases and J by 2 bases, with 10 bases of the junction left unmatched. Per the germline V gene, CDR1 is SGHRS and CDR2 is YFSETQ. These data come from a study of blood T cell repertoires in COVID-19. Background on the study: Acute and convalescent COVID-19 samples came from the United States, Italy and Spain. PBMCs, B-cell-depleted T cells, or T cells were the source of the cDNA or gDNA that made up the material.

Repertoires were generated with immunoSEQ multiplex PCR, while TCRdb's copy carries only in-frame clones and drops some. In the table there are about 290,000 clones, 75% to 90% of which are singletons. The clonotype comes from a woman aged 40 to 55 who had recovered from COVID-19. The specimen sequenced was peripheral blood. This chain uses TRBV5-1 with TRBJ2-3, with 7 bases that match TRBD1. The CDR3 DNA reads TGCGCCAGCCGGCCGGCCGGGACAGACACAGATACGCAGTATTTT. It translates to CASRPAGTDTDTQYF.